These 21 T cell receptor beta chains came from one sample sequenced in a study of cytomegalovirus exposure and HLA in healthy donors. Only in-frame clones appear in the TCRdb table, and some are missing; sequencing was by immunoSEQ multiplex PCR. The repertoire holds 220,000 or so clones, with around 90% as singletons. The sequencing sample was made of PBMCs. These TCRs come from a woman between 18 and 29 years old in good health and CMV-seropositive.

This clone appeared once. J is TRBJ2-3 and V is TRBV5-6; TRBD2 matches 7 bases. V lost 3 bases and J lost 9; bases outside the gene matches: 7. Germline V gives CDR1 SGHDT, CDR2 YYEEEE. This CDR3 region has 13 residues. In DNA, the CDR3 is TGTGCCAGCAGCTGGGGGGTGGGAGGGACGCAGTATTTT. This encodes CASSWGVGGTQYF.

This clone was seen once. This sequence joins TRBV18 and TRBJ2-7; the D gene is possibly TRBD1 (6 bases). CDR1 KGHSH and CDR2 LQKENI come from the germline V gene. The CDR3 consists of 13 residues. With 3 bases removed from V and 4 bases from J, the gap between germline ends came to 10 bases. The CDR3 bases are TGTGCCAGCTCACCGAACAGGGAGTACGAGCAGTACTTC. Translation gives CASSPNREYEQYF.

This clone was picked up a small number of times. The chain uses TRBV5-1 and TRBJ2-7; TRBD2 agrees at 7 bases. This CDR3 contains 14 residues. CDR1 and CDR2 (germline): SGHRS, YFSETQ. Losses at the gene ends were 2 bases for V and 0 bases for J; bases not matched to a gene: 2. The CDR3: CASSFGGSSYEQYF. CDR3 nucleotides: TGCGCCAGCAGCTTCGGCGGGAGCTCCTACGAGCAGTACTTC.

The sample holds one count of this clone. The chain joins TRBV7-2 to TRBJ2-1; 9 bases are shared with TRBD2. Trimming took 7 bases from V and 4 from J; bases not matched to a gene: 8. The CDR3 totals 15 residues. Germline loops: CDR1 SGHTA, CDR2 FQGNSA. The CDR3 loop reads CASTRNSGGYNEQFF. Here the CDR3 DNA reads TGTGCCAGCACCCGAAATAGCGGGGGATACAATGAGCAGTTCTTC. Filled out from reference TRBV7-2 and TRBJ2-1, the complete variable domain reads GAGVSQSPSNKVTEKGKDVELRCDPISGHTALYWYRQSLGQGLEFLIYFQGNSAPDKSGLPSDRFSAERTGGSVSTLTIQRTQQEDSAVYLCASTRNSGGYNEQFFGPGTRLTVL.

The chain combines TRBV5-1 with TRBJ2-3; 10 bases are a match to TRBD2. V lost 0 bases to trimming and J lost 4 bases; unmatched junction nucleotides: 8. Per the germline V gene, CDR1 is SGHRS and CDR2 is YFSETQ. There are 17 residues in the CDR3. The DNA of the CDR3 is TGCGCCAGCAGCTTGGAGGTCGCTAGCGGGAGATCAGATACGCAGTATTTT. Protein product: CASSLEVASGRSDTQYF.

The chain carries TRBV14 and TRBJ1-2; no firm D call. V was shortened by 0 bases and J by 4 bases, with 6 bases between the two germline ends. The CDR3 covers 13 residues. Germline V CDR1 and CDR2: SGHDN, FVKESK. The DNA of the CDR3 is TGTGCCAGCAGCCAAGAATCGAGCTATGGCTACACCTTC. Amino acids: CASSQESSYGYTF. The full variable domain, its missing parts supplied by reference TRBV14 and TRBJ1-2, is EAGVTQFPSHSVIEKGQTVTLRCDPISGHDNLYWYRRVMGKEIKFLLHFVKESKQDESGMPNNRFLAERTGGTYSTLKVQPAELEDSGVYFCASSQESSYGYTFGSGTRLTVV.

The rearrangement uses TRBV27 and TRBJ1-5; TRBD1 matches 9 bases. Germline V CDR1 and CDR2: MNHEY, SMNVEV (reference sequence). Trimming took 4 bases from V and 7 from J; bases not matched to a gene: 11. The CDR3 sequence is 16 residues long. The CDR3 DNA reads as TGTGCCAGCAGTTCCTCCGGGACAGGGTGGGGGCAGCCCCAGCATTTT. Its protein product is CASSSSGTGWGQPQHF.

The chain is built from TRBV29-1 and TRBJ2-1; 8 bases map to TRBD1. Germline values: CDR1 SQVTM, CDR2 ANQGSEA. The V segment lost 7 bases and the J segment 0 bases; nucleotides outside the gene matches: 5. This CDR3 spans 14 amino acids. The CDR3 protein is CSAVTGASYNEQFF. CDR3 nucleotide sequence: TGCAGCGCTGTGACAGGGGCCTCCTACAATGAGCAGTTCTTC.

V usage is TRBV28 and J usage is TRBJ2-7, with TRBD1 matching over 7 bases. Germline lookup yields CDR1 MDHEN and CDR2 SYDVKM. The CDR3 extends over 15 amino acids. With V trimmed by 7 bases and J by 3 bases, 12 bases remained unmatched. The CDR3 DNA reads TGTGCCAGCAATAAGCCCCCCGACAGGGACTACGAGCAGTACTTC. It specifies CASNKPPDRDYEQYF.

The gene calls are TRBV6-5 and TRBJ2-1; TRBD1 aligns across 9 bases. CDR3 length: 15 residues. The germline gives CDR1 MNHEY, CDR2 SVGAGI. Trimming removed 0 bases from V and 6 bases from J; junction bases left unmatched: 3. The CDR3 coding sequence is TGTGCCAGCAGTTACTCGGGACAGGGACTCAATGAGCAGTTCTTC. This gives the protein CASSYSGQGLNEQFF.

This sequence joins TRBV6-5 and TRBJ2-7; D is uncertain. Germline V gene data show CDR1 as MNHEY and CDR2 as SVGAGI. The CDR3 covers 14 residues. V lost 11 bases and J lost 2, with 19 bases in between. This chain's CDR3 is CAAASPARAYEQYF. CDR3 nucleotides: TGTGCCGCTGCGAGCCCGGCTCGGGCCTACGAGCAGTACTTC.

This clone was detected once. V is TRBV7-9 and J is TRBJ2-4; D possibly corresponds to TRBD2 (6 bases). The V gene's germline CDR1 is SEHNR and CDR2 FQNEAQ (reference sequence). The CDR3 loop spans 14 amino acids. V was shortened by 4 bases and J by 4 bases, with 11 bases between the two germline ends. The CDR3: CASSSRRGKNIQYF. CDR3 nucleotides: TGTGCCAGCAGCTCCCGACGGGGGAAAAACATTCAGTACTTC.

The V gene is TRBV5-1, the J gene TRBJ2-7, with D possibly matching TRBD2 (5 bases). This CDR3 comprises 16 residues. Trimming cost V 5 bases and J 6 bases, with 24 bases left between them. CDR1 and CDR2 from the germline V gene are SGHRS and YFSETQ. CDR3 bases: TGCGCCAGCAGTAAGGACTGGGAAAGTGTCTCTCGCGAGCAGTACTTC. This sequence encodes CASSKDWESVSREQYF. Supplemented by reference TRBV5-1 and TRBJ2-7, the full variable domain reads KAGVTQTPRYLIKTRGQQVTLSCSPISGHRSVSWYQQTPGQGLQFLFEYFSETQRNKGNFPGRFSGRQFSNSRSEMNVSTLELGDSALYLCASSKDWESVSREQYFGPGTRLTVT.

The V call is TRBV29-1, the J call TRBJ1-1, with D unresolved. Germline V CDR1 and CDR2: SQVTM, ANQGSEA. This CDR3 is 13 amino acids long. Trimming shortened V by 4 bases and J by 3 bases, and 12 bases separated the two germline ends. This CDR3 is CSVAKHPDTEAFF. The CDR3 DNA is TGCAGCGTTGCGAAGCACCCGGACACTGAAGCTTTCTTT.

The rearrangement uses TRBV5-1 and TRBJ1-4, with 9 bases identical to TRBD1. Germline V gene data show CDR1 as SGHRS and CDR2 as YFSETQ. The CDR3 is 16 amino acids. After removal of 4 bases from V and 8 bases from J, the junction contained 12 bases not matched to a gene. In DNA form, the CDR3 reads TGCGCCAGCAGCCTACGGGGACAGGGTTCTGGAGAAAAACTGTTTTTT. Protein product: CASSLRGQGSGEKLFF. The full variable domain, completed using reference TRBV5-1 and TRBJ1-4, is KAGVTQTPRYLIKTRGQQVTLSCSPISGHRSVSWYQQTPGQGLQFLFEYFSETQRNKGNFPGRFSGRQFSNSRSEMNVSTLELGDSALYLCASSLRGQGSGEKLFFGSGTQLSVL.

The chain has TRBV15 and TRBJ1-4; no clear D. V was pared by 4 bases and J by 3 bases, with 12 bases between. From germline, CDR1 is LNHNV and CDR2 YYDKDF (reference sequence). The CDR3 runs to 15 residues. The CDR3 DNA sequence: TGTGCCACCAGCAAAACTCTGGGCCCTAATGAAAAACTGTTTTTT. Amino acids: CATSKTLGPNEKLFF.

CDR3 sequence reads: CASSFSGGGSAQETQYF. CDR3 DNA sequence: TGTGCCAGCAGTTTCAGCGGGGGTGGTAGCGCTCAAGAGACCCAGTACTTC. The genes are TRBV27 and TRBJ2-5; 8 bases match TRBD2. Germline lookup yields CDR1 MNHEY and CDR2 SMNVEV (reference sequence). The CDR3 is 17 residues long. V lost 3 bases to trimming and J lost 2 bases; unmatched junction nucleotides: 11.

The chain uses TRBV2 and TRBJ2-1; possible D gene TRBD2, 6 bases. V shed 2 bases and J shed 3 bases, with 14 bases lying between them. Germline V gene lookup returns CDR1 SNHLY and CDR2 FYNNEI. The CDR3 spans 16 residues. The CDR3 loop is CASSETPRLDYNEQFF. Written as DNA, the CDR3 is TGTGCCAGCAGTGAAACCCCTAGACTAGACTACAATGAGCAGTTCTTC.

The gene calls are TRBV2 and TRBJ2-1; 14 bases agree with TRBD2. The CDR3 loop spans 15 amino acids. Germline CDR1 and CDR2: SNHLY and FYNNEI. The ends lost 6 bases at V and 9 bases at J; junction bases unmatched: 7. CDR3 protein: CASRPGTSGSSEQFF. CDR3 DNA sequence: TGTGCCAGCAGGCCCGGGACTAGCGGGAGTAGTGAGCAGTTCTTC.

This chain joins TRBV30 and TRBJ1-2; 7 nucleotides line up with TRBD1. The germline CDR1 and CDR2 sequences are GTSNPN and SVGIG (reference sequence). Unmatched junction bases numbered 14, after V lost 6 bases and J lost 1 base. The CDR3 sequence is 16 residues long. CDR3 nucleotides: TGTGCCTGCAAGGGGGCAGGGCAGCCCTATAACTATGGCTACACCTTC. Amino acids: CACKGAGQPYNYGYTF.

This chain connects TRBV5-1 to TRBJ1-4; D possibly corresponds to TRBD1 (5 bases). The CDR3 contains 14 residues. Germline V gene data show CDR1 as SGHRS and CDR2 as YFSETQ. Trimming cost V 6 bases and J 5 bases, with 14 bases left between them. This CDR3 is CASTWGVGNEKLFF. The CDR3 DNA sequence: TGCGCCAGCACCTGGGGGGTGGGCAATGAAAAACTGTTTTTT. Drawing the rest from reference TRBV5-1 and TRBJ1-4, the complete variable domain is KAGVTQTPRYLIKTRGQQVTLSCSPISGHRSVSWYQQTPGQGLQFLFEYFSETQRNKGNFPGRFSGRQFSNSRSEMNVSTLELGDSALYLCASTWGVGNEKLFFGSGTQLSVL.